These 13 T cell receptor beta chains were sequenced from one sample in a study of cytomegalovirus exposure and HLA in healthy donors. It was with 60 Vbeta and 13 Jbeta primers that the PCR ran. Libraries were prepared by immunoSEQ multiplex PCR; TCRdb keeps only in-frame clonotypes and omits some of them. The sample holds about 170,000 clones; around 80% are singletons and the top ten take 1%. The sample consisted of PBMCs. All receptors come from a woman in her forties or fifties in good health and CMV-seropositive.

This clone has ten or more counts. The rearrangement links TRBV6-6 to TRBJ2-1, with D uncertain. Germline-derived CDR1 and CDR2 are MNHNY and SVGAGI (reference sequence). V shed 0 bases and J shed 2 bases, with 8 bases lying between them. This CDR3 spans 15 amino acids. CDR3 loop: CASSYSALTYNEQFF. The CDR3 DNA reads TGTGCCAGCAGTTACTCAGCACTAACCTACAATGAGCAGTTCTTC.

This CDR3 is CASSPPGSYEQYF. CDR3 coding DNA: TGTGCCAGCTCACCACCGGGCAGCTACGAGCAGTACTTC. V and J are TRBV18 and TRBJ2-7; D uncertain. The germline CDR1 and CDR2 sequences are KGHSH and LQKENI. The CDR3 length is 13 residues. Between the trimmed V and J ends, which lost 0 bases and 3 bases, there was a span of 6 bases.

This chain joins TRBV5-1 and TRBJ1-4; no firm D call. Per germline, CDR1 SGHRS and CDR2 YFSETQ. There are 17 residues in the CDR3. V was pared by 0 bases and J by 0 bases, with 12 bases between. CDR3 in amino acids: CASSLAASRTTNEKLFF. Here the CDR3 DNA reads TGCGCCAGCAGCTTGGCGGCATCCAGGACAACTAATGAAAAACTGTTTTTT.

On this clone itself: The junction and the germline gene differ at one end; a read error may be behind it. This chain joins TRBV5-1 and TRBJ1-5; D is undetermined. The germline V gene encodes CDR1 SGHRS and CDR2 YFSETQ. The CDR3 covers 14 residues. The CDR3 protein is CASSSQTGRRPQHF. For the CDR3, the DNA is TGTGCCAGCAGCAGTCAAACGGGGAGGCGTCCCCAGCATTTT. The whole variable domain, filled in from reference TRBV5-1 and TRBJ1-5, reads KAGVTQTPRYLIKTRGQQVTLSCSPISGHRSVSWYQQTPGQGLQFLFEYFSETQRNKGNFPGRFSGRQFSNSRSEMNVSTLELGDSALYLCASSSQTGRRPQHFGDGTRLSIL.

This chain links TRBV11-3 with TRBJ2-5; TRBD2 matches at 7 bases. The DNA end is a closer match to TRBJ2-7, so the J assignment may be wrong. The CDR3 runs 15 residues. CDR1 SGHNT and CDR2 YENEEA come from the germline V gene. The CDR3 loop reads CASSLGGGDTYEQYF. The DNA for the CDR3 is TGTGCCAGCAGCTTAGGTGGGGGGGATACCTACGAGCAGTACTTC.

This sequence joins TRBV9 and TRBJ1-5; possible D gene TRBD1, 6 bases. The CDR3 contains 16 residues. Trimming stripped 3 bases from V and 3 bases from J, with 16 bases between. The germline gives CDR1 SGDLS, CDR2 YYNGEE. CDR3 nucleotide sequence: TGTGCCAGCAGCGCGGGGGGAACAGGGCCCAATCAGCCCCAGCATTTT. This codes for CASSAGGTGPNQPQHF.

The rearrangement links TRBV6-4 to TRBJ1-2; TRBD1 agrees at 8 bases. V dropped 5 bases and J dropped 2; count of bases not matched to a gene: 19. Germline-derived CDR1 and CDR2 are MRHNA and SNTAGT. The CDR3 sequence is 19 residues long. The CDR3 loop is CASSPTGQGLSPRNYGYTF. Written as DNA, the CDR3 is TGTGCCAGCAGTCCTACTGGACAGGGCCTTTCTCCAAGAAACTATGGCTACACCTTC.

The J gene is TRBJ1-2, the V gene TRBV19; D call uncertain. Between the trimmed V and J ends, which lost 3 bases and 4 bases, there was a span of 9 bases. This CDR3 spans 13 amino acids. The V gene's germline CDR1 is LNHDA and CDR2 SQIVND (reference sequence). The CDR3 nucleotides are TGTGCCAGTAGTATGGACGGGAGCTATGGCTACACCTTC. Encoded protein: CASSMDGSYGYTF.

This clone was picked up a small number of times. The chain carries TRBV29-1 and TRBJ1-1, with TRBD1 identical over 9 bases. This CDR3 comprises 13 residues. Germline V gives CDR1 SQVTM, CDR2 ANQGSEA. The V gene end was trimmed by 7 bases and the J gene end by 4 bases; junction bases not matched to a gene: 7. The CDR3 DNA reads as TGCAGCGGGGACAGGGAATTGGGCACTGAAGCTTTCTTT. Its protein product is CSGDRELGTEAFF.

The chain has TRBV19 and TRBJ1-1; D ambiguous. The CDR3 is 14 residues long. V was cut by 1 base and J by 1 base, with 7 bases left in between. Germline V gives CDR1 LNHDA, CDR2 SQIVND (reference sequence). CDR3 sequence: CASSIGAGNTEAFF. The DNA of the CDR3 is TGTGCCAGTAGTATAGGGGCGGGGAACACTGAAGCTTTCTTT.

The CDR3 is CASRQGYYGELFF. In DNA, the CDR3 is TGTGCCAGCAGACAGGGGTACTACGGGGAGCTGTTTTTT. The chain recombines TRBV6-1 with TRBJ2-2; 7 bases align to TRBD1. V gave up 6 bases and J gave up 7 bases; unmatched junction bases: 5. Germline V gene sequence: CDR1 MNHNS, CDR2 SASEGT. CDR3 length: 13 residues.

The rearrangement links TRBV29-1 to TRBJ1-2, with TRBD1 matching over 8 bases. J was trimmed by 4 bases and V by 4 bases; bases with no gene match: 5. This CDR3 has 13 residues. Germline CDR1 SQVTM, CDR2 ANQGSEA. This chain's CDR3 is CSVAQGAFYGYTF. CDR3 DNA: TGCAGCGTTGCCCAGGGGGCGTTCTATGGCTACACCTTC.

This chain connects TRBV27 to TRBJ2-1, with 8 bases identical to TRBD1. Germline values: CDR1 MNHEY, CDR2 SMNVEV (reference sequence). V gave up 6 bases and J gave up 4 bases; unmatched junction bases: 8. The CDR3 is made up of 15 amino acids. Here the CDR3 DNA reads TGTGCCAGCAGCCTAGGACAGGGTTTTTACAATGAGCAGTTCTTC. This translates into CASSLGQGFYNEQFF.